This passage covers 25 T cell receptor beta chains from one sample sequenced in a study of shared clonotypes between healthy human individuals. Clones were read by immunoSEQ multiplex PCR, and TCRdb kept only the in-frame ones, dropping some. Of roughly 2.4 million clones in the sample, approximately 95% were seen once. The sequenced sample was naive CD4+ T cells sorted from blood. Documented subset: CD45RA+ positively selected. All receptors come from a man younger than 35 in good health.

This clone was seen once. A junction end diverges from the germline sequence, so it may reflect a read error. The chain recombines TRBV7-7 with TRBJ2-3, with D possibly matching TRBD1 (6 bases). CDR1 is SSHAT, CDR2 FNYEAQ, per germline (reference sequence). The CDR3 runs 15 residues. CDR3 DNA sequence: TGTGCTAGCAGCCGGCAGCAGGGGAGCACAGATACGCAGTATTTT. It codes for CASSRQQGSTDTQYF.

V and J are TRBV28 and TRBJ1-4; D ambiguous. Germline lookup yields CDR1 MDHEN and CDR2 SYDVKM. The CDR3 is 15 residues long. With 5 bases removed from V and 8 bases from J, the gap between germline ends came to 18 bases. The CDR3, as DNA: TGTGCCAGCAGTCAAATCGGGGTCTTGGGAGAAAAACTGTTTTTT. Translated, it gives CASSQIGVLGEKLFF.

This clone was counted once. The sample has other DNA sequences that encode this CDR3 too. This chain connects TRBV11-2 to TRBJ2-6, with TRBD1 identical over 8 bases. The CDR3 extends over 16 amino acids. From germline, CDR1 is SGHAT and CDR2 FQNNGV. The junction had 2 bases not matched to a gene; V was cut back by 3 bases and J by 1 base. CDR3 DNA: TGTGCCAGCAGCTTGGACAGGGTTTCTGGGGCCAACGTCCTGACTTTC. Translation gives CASSLDRVSGANVLTF. Together with reference TRBV11-2 and TRBJ2-6, the CDR3 gives the full variable domain: EAGVAQSPRYKIIEKRQSVAFWCNPISGHATLYWYQQILGQGPKLLIQFQNNGVVDDSQLPKDRFSAERLKGVDSTLKIQPAKLEDSAVYLCASSLDRVSGANVLTFGAGSRLTVL.

The chain carries TRBV7-9 and TRBJ2-3, with D perhaps matching TRBD1 (5 bases). The V end was cut by 6 bases, the J end by 6 bases, with 19 bases between. The CDR3 extends over 15 amino acids. Per the germline V gene, CDR1 is SEHNR and CDR2 is FQNEAQ (reference sequence). The CDR3 spells CASRPLTGHVDTQYF. DNA for the CDR3: TGTGCCAGCAGACCCCTCACAGGCCACGTGGATACGCAGTATTTT.

The chain recombines TRBV5-1 with TRBJ2-7; D may match TRBD1 or TRBD2 (6 bases each). V was pared by 0 bases and J by 2 bases, with 12 bases between. This CDR3 has 15 residues. Germline assignment: CDR1 SGHRS and CDR2 YFSETQ. The CDR3, as DNA: TGCGCCAGCAGCTTGGAGGGGGGCTCCCCCTACGAGCAGTACTTC. It encodes CASSLEGGSPYEQYF.

The V gene is TRBV5-1, the J gene TRBJ2-1; 8 nucleotides align to TRBD1. Per the germline V gene, CDR1 is SGHRS and CDR2 is YFSETQ. The CDR3 spans 16 residues. The V gene end was trimmed by 4 bases and the J gene end by 7 bases; junction bases not matched to a gene: 13. The CDR3 loop is CASSPLPGQDRNEQFF. CDR3 nucleotides: TGCGCCAGCAGCCCACTTCCGGGACAGGATAGGAATGAGCAGTTCTTC.

The chain joins TRBV5-1 to TRBJ1-2; 9 bases are a match to TRBD1. This CDR3 has 16 amino acids. Trimming removed 4 bases from V and 0 bases from J; junction bases left unmatched: 7. The germline V gene has CDR1 SGHRS and CDR2 YFSETQ. The CDR3 loop reads CASSPGQGEANYGYTF. The CDR3 DNA reads as TGCGCCAGCAGCCCGGGACAGGGCGAAGCTAACTATGGCTACACCTTC. The full variable domain, in which reference TRBV5-1 and TRBJ1-2 provide the parts outside the CDR3, is KAGVTQTPRYLIKTRGQQVTLSCSPISGHRSVSWYQQTPGQGLQFLFEYFSETQRNKGNFPGRFSGRQFSNSRSEMNVSTLELGDSALYLCASSPGQGEANYGYTFGSGTRLTVV.

This sequence joins TRBV30 and TRBJ1-1, with 8 bases fitting TRBD1. This CDR3 spans 14 amino acids. The ends lost 1 base at V and 4 bases at J; junction bases unmatched: 5. Germline CDR1 is GTSNPN and CDR2 is SVGIG (reference sequence). CDR3 DNA: TGTGCCTGGAGTGCCTTCACAGGGGGCACTGAAGCTTTCTTT. Translation gives CAWSAFTGGTEAFF. Looking up the rest from reference TRBV30 and TRBJ1-1 gives the full variable domain: SQTIHQWPATLVQPVGSPLSLECTVEGTSNPNLYWYRQAAGRGLQLLFYSVGIGQISSEVPQNLSASRPQDRQFILSSKKLLLSDSGFYLCAWSAFTGGTEAFFGQGTRLTVV.

This clone was observed a single time. Here the CDR3 DNA reads TGTGCCAGCAGCTCTAGGACAGGGACCTACAATGAGCAGTTCTTC. Protein product: CASSSRTGTYNEQFF. The chain employs TRBV5-4 and TRBJ2-1, with 8 bases aligning to TRBD1. Germline values: CDR1 SGHNT, CDR2 YYREEE (reference sequence). J lost 2 bases, V lost 3 bases, and 4 bases had no gene match. The CDR3 length is 15 residues.

The chain employs TRBV6-1 and TRBJ1-1, with 7 bases matching TRBD1. Unmatched junction bases numbered 6, after V lost 6 bases and J lost 5 bases. The CDR3 spans 13 residues. Germline CDR1 reads MNHNS; CDR2 reads SASEGT. The CDR3, as DNA: TGTGCCAGCAGGGACAGGACCGTAACTGAAGCTTTCTTT. It codes for CASRDRTVTEAFF.

The chain employs TRBV6-1 and TRBJ1-5; D is undetermined. Germline-derived CDR1 and CDR2 are MNHNS and SASEGT. V gave up 9 bases and J gave up 0 bases, with 6 bases separating them. This CDR3 is 12 amino acids long. CDR3 region: CASQYSNQPQHF. For the CDR3, the DNA is TGTGCCAGTCAGTATAGCAATCAGCCCCAGCATTTT.

The V and J genes are TRBV4-1 and TRBJ1-3, with 7 bases fitting TRBD1. The germline CDR1 and CDR2 sequences are MGHRA and YSYEKL. V shed 0 bases and J 0 bases; nucleotides not matched to a gene: 11. The CDR3 is made up of 19 amino acids. The CDR3 DNA follows: TGCGCCAGCAGCCAAGACGGACCGACAGGGTCCGGCTCTGGAAACACCATATATTTT. Translated, it gives CASSQDGPTGSGSGNTIYF.

The chain has TRBV18 and TRBJ2-7; 8 nucleotides line up with TRBD2. Germline values: CDR1 KGHSH, CDR2 LQKENI. J gave up 1 base and V 7 bases, and 12 bases lay outside the gene matches. The CDR3 totals 16 residues. CDR3 sequence: CASLPGLSGISYEQYF. The CDR3 coding sequence is TGTGCCAGCTTACCGGGGCTTAGCGGGATTTCCTACGAGCAGTACTTC.

This chain links TRBV29-1 with TRBJ2-2; the match to TRBD2 covers 12 bases. This CDR3 is built from 16 residues. V shed 7 bases, J shed 0 bases, and the junction held 6 bases outside the gene matches. Germline assignment: CDR1 SQVTM and CDR2 ANQGSEA. The CDR3, as DNA: TGCAGCGCCGTGACTAGCGGGAGAGCGAACACCGGGGAGCTGTTTTTT. Its protein product is CSAVTSGRANTGELFF.

The J gene is TRBJ2-1, the V gene TRBV7-2; D assignment may be TRBD1 or TRBD2 (6 bases each). V was trimmed by 3 bases and J by 7 bases, leaving 19 bases between them. CDR1 SGHTA and CDR2 FQGNSA come from the germline V gene. This CDR3 has 16 amino acids. In DNA form, the CDR3 reads TGTGCCAGCAGCTTTAGGATCGGGGGCCTGGGGAATGAGCAGTTCTTC. Encoded protein: CASSFRIGGLGNEQFF.

The chain is built from TRBV7-9 and TRBJ2-5; 9 bases align to TRBD1. J lost 5 bases, V lost 3 bases, and 10 bases had no gene match. Germline V gene data show CDR1 as SEHNR and CDR2 as FQNEAQ (reference sequence). This CDR3 contains 16 residues. CDR3 loop: CASSFRGQGLGETQYF. The CDR3 nucleotides read TGTGCCAGCAGCTTTAGGGGACAGGGACTGGGGGAGACCCAGTACTTC.

This chain joins TRBV7-2 and TRBJ1-2; 8 bases are a match to TRBD1. Germline CDR1 is SGHTA and CDR2 is FQGNSA. The J segment lost 8 bases and the V segment lost 5 bases, leaving 16 bases of the junction unmatched. The CDR3 is 16 amino acids. In DNA form, the CDR3 reads TGTGCCAGCAGCAATCGGCAAGCAGGGGGCGTGAAAGGCTACACCTTC. Translating gives CASSNRQAGGVKGYTF.

This clone was observed a single time. Other DNA variants within this sample encode the same CDR3. The chain carries TRBV2 and TRBJ1-5, with D uncertain. V was trimmed by 4 bases and J by 1 base, leaving 5 bases between them. Germline CDR1 and CDR2: SNHLY and FYNNEI. The CDR3 length is 13 residues. The CDR3 DNA follows: TGTGCCAGCAGTGTGAGCAGCAATCAGCCCCAGCATTTT. Translating it yields CASSVSSNQPQHF.

The chain combines TRBV6-1 with TRBJ1-1; 7 positions agree with TRBD1. The CDR3 is 14 amino acids. Germline CDR1 and CDR2: MNHNS and SASEGT. V trimming: 4 bases; J trimming: 1 base; junction bases outside the gene matches: 3. This CDR3 reads CASSVGQRNTEAFF. CDR3 coding DNA: TGTGCCAGCAGTGTGGGACAGAGGAACACTGAAGCTTTCTTT.

V is TRBV10-3 and J is TRBJ2-1; D not resolved. The CDR3 has 13 amino acids. CDR1 is ENHRY, CDR2 SYGVKD, per germline. V was trimmed by 5 bases and J by 5 bases, leaving 10 bases between them. The CDR3, as DNA: TGTGCCATCAGTAATCGTCATAACAATGAGCAGTTCTTC. Protein: CAISNRHNNEQFF.

The genes are TRBV28 and TRBJ2-6; maybe TRBD1 (6 bases). CDR3 length equals 16 residues. CDR1 is MDHEN and CDR2 is SYDVKM in the germline V gene. Trimming removed 4 bases from V and 0 bases from J, with 10 bases in between. As DNA, the CDR3 is TGTGCCAGCAGTTCTACAGGGTTCTCTGGGGCCAACGTCCTGACTTTC. Translated: CASSSTGFSGANVLTF.

The chain carries TRBV7-2 and TRBJ2-5; a weak D match, TRBD2 (6 bases). Deletions cut 1 base from V and 2 bases from J, with 14 bases between. The length of the CDR3 is 16 residues. The germline V gene has CDR1 SGHTA and CDR2 FQGNSA. CDR3 in DNA: TGTGCCAGCAGCTTAGTTGCGGGGAGGAAACAAGAGACCCAGTACTTC. Translated, it gives CASSLVAGRKQETQYF.

The sample holds one count of this clone. CDR3 region: CASGPGQGAFEQYF. The CDR3 bases are TGCGCCAGCGGTCCTGGACAGGGGGCGTTCGAGCAGTACTTC. J is TRBJ2-7 and V is TRBV5-1, with 11 bases lining up with TRBD1. The germline V gene has CDR1 SGHRS and CDR2 YFSETQ. This CDR3 contains 14 residues. Trimming cost V 7 bases and J 6 bases; bases outside gene matches: 9. Using reference TRBV5-1 and TRBJ2-7 for the parts outside the CDR3, the full variable domain is KAGVTQTPRYLIKTRGQQVTLSCSPISGHRSVSWYQQTPGQGLQFLFEYFSETQRNKGNFPGRFSGRQFSNSRSEMNVSTLELGDSALYLCASGPGQGAFEQYFGPGTRLTVT.

Turning to this clone: The sample contains more than one DNA sequence encoding this CDR3. V and J are TRBV6-5 and TRBJ1-2; TRBD1 matches at 10 bases. V lost 6 bases and J lost 8; bases outside the gene matches: 6. Looked up from germline, CDR1 is MNHEY and CDR2 is SVGAGI. The CDR3 totals 13 residues. The CDR3 DNA sequence: TGTGCCAGCAGCCGCGGACAGGGGGACGGCTACACCTTC. This encodes CASSRGQGDGYTF.

This clone was observed a single time. The chain recombines TRBV7-3 with TRBJ2-1; 9 bases match TRBD1. The V gene's germline CDR1 is SGHTA and CDR2 FQGTGA. The CDR3 contains 16 residues. Trimming removed 4 bases from V and 4 bases from J; junction bases left unmatched: 8. CDR3 sequence reads: CASSSGQGQGYNEQFF. CDR3 in DNA: TGTGCCAGCAGCTCCGGACAGGGACAGGGATACAATGAGCAGTTCTTC.